Below are 28 T cell receptor beta chains sequenced from a single sample in a study of a mutant IDH1 vaccine in newly diagnosed glioma (dated by TCRdb to the early 2020s). Antigen specificity for these receptors is unknown. The intended sense of this specimen's time point label: week 23, last vaccination. Each vaccine dose was 300 ug of a 20-mer mutant IDH1 peptide in Montanide, given subcutaneously with topical imiquimod. Preparation of the library involved the immunoSEQ multiplex PCR assay. TCRdb's version of the immuneACCESS table is confined to in-frame rearrangements and falls short of the full clone set. An unresolved V gene accounts for under half of the shortfall where checked; the remainder is of unknown origin. The sample has about 56,000 clones on record, about 90% of them singletons. The leading ten clones occupy around 1.5% of the sample. The sample in question was PBMCs, obtained from a glioma patient whose treatment included an IDH1 peptide vaccine. These receptors came from a man aged 40-55 years with glioma.

The chain joins TRBV7-3 to TRBJ2-7, with D tentatively TRBD1 or TRBD2 (6 bases each). This CDR3 comprises 13 residues. Germline V gene lookup returns CDR1 SGHTA and CDR2 FQGTGA. The ends were cut back, 2 bases at V and 5 bases at J, with 10 bases in the middle. The CDR3 is CASSLGGQDEQYF. Here the CDR3 DNA reads TGTGCCAGCAGCTTAGGGGGGCAGGACGAGCAGTACTTC.

The chain carries TRBV5-1 and TRBJ2-7; D might be TRBD2 (6 bases). From germline, CDR1 is SGHRS and CDR2 YFSETQ. This CDR3 has 16 residues. The V end lost 5 bases, the J end lost 7 bases, and 25 bases lay between the germline ends. This CDR3 is CASRQQPTAGLEEQYF. In DNA, the CDR3 is TGCGCCAGCAGGCAACAGCCGACCGCGGGGCTTGAGGAGCAGTACTTC.

The gene calls are TRBV7-2 and TRBJ2-1; a possible D gene is TRBD2 (5 bases). The V gene lost 5 bases and the J gene lost 2 bases, with 10 bases spanning the gap. The length of the CDR3 is 14 residues. Per germline, CDR1 SGHTA and CDR2 FQGNSA. The CDR3 coding sequence is TGTGCCAGCAGCCGGGCGGGTGCCTACAATGAGCAGTTCTTC. Translated, it gives CASSRAGAYNEQFF.

V usage is TRBV27 and J usage is TRBJ1-1, with 12 bases lining up with TRBD1. Germline CDR1 and CDR2: MNHEY and SMNVEV (reference sequence). This CDR3 has 17 amino acids. The V and J ends lost 5 bases and 4 bases, in that order; junction bases with no gene match: 11. The CDR3 DNA is TGTGCCAGCAGTCCTACCGGGACAGGGGGCGAAAGCACTGAAGCTTTCTTT. Encoded protein: CASSPTGTGGESTEAFF.

The CDR3 region is CASIPFPSGSYEQYF. CDR3 nucleotide sequence: TGTGCCAGCATTCCCTTCCCTAGCGGCTCCTACGAGCAGTACTTC. The chain combines TRBV27 with TRBJ2-7; TRBD2 matches 7 bases. After removal of 7 bases from V and 0 bases from J, the junction contained 9 bases not matched to a gene. This CDR3 contains 15 residues. Germline CDR1 is MNHEY and CDR2 is SMNVEV (reference sequence).

The gene calls are TRBV11-2 and TRBJ2-3, with a tentative D call TRBD2 (6 bases). The V and J ends lost 5 bases and 2 bases respectively, with 11 bases between them. The CDR3 has 14 amino acids. Germline CDR1 reads SGHAT; CDR2 reads FQNNGV. CDR3 sequence: CASSSGQSTDTQYF. The CDR3 DNA is TGTGCCAGCAGCAGCGGGCAATCCACAGATACGCAGTATTTT.

The chain uses TRBV7-2 and TRBJ2-3; TRBD2 agrees at 7 bases. CDR3 length equals 15 residues. CDR1 and CDR2 (germline): SGHTA, FQGNSA. V shed 1 base and J 5 bases; nucleotides not matched to a gene: 6. CDR3 residues: CASSLGLAEKDTQYF. CDR3 nucleotides: TGTGCCAGCAGCTTAGGGCTAGCGGAAAAAGATACGCAGTATTTT.

The genes are TRBV5-4 and TRBJ2-2; TRBD1 aligns across 8 bases. The germline V gene encodes CDR1 SGHNT and CDR2 YYREEE (reference sequence). This CDR3 is 15 amino acids long. V was pared by 3 bases and J by 4 bases, with 5 bases of the junction left unmatched. In DNA form, the CDR3 reads TGTGCCAGCAGCTGGGGGACAGGTGGCACCGGGGAGCTGTTTTTT. Its translation: CASSWGTGGTGELFF.

V and J are TRBV28 and TRBJ2-7, with D perhaps assigned TRBD1 or TRBD2 (6 bases each). V lost 7 bases, J lost 7 bases, and 17 bases lay in between. Germline V gene lookup returns CDR1 MDHEN and CDR2 SYDVKM. The CDR3 length is 13 residues. For the CDR3, the DNA is TGTGCCAGCAACCAACCCGGGGGCGGAGAGCAGTACTTC. This encodes CASNQPGGGEQYF. Full variable domain (missing parts from reference TRBV28 and TRBJ2-7): DVKVTQSSRYLVKRTGEKVFLECVQDMDHENMFWYRQDPGLGLRLIYFSYDVKMKEKGDIPEGYSVSREKKERFSLILESASTNQTSMYLCASNQPGGGEQYFGPGTRLTVT.

J is TRBJ1-1 and V is TRBV18; 9 nucleotides agree with TRBD1. The ends lost 3 bases at V and 4 bases at J; junction bases unmatched: 9. Germline V gives CDR1 KGHSH, CDR2 LQKENI. This CDR3 region has 16 residues. CDR3 in DNA: TGTGCCAGCTCACCCAGCTCACAGGGGGCGTTCACTGAAGCTTTCTTT. Its protein product is CASSPSSQGAFTEAFF.

The rearrangement joins TRBV19 to TRBJ2-2; TRBD2 is a possible D gene (6 bases). This CDR3 is 16 amino acids long. The germline gives CDR1 LNHDA, CDR2 SQIVND (reference sequence). The germline V and J ends were trimmed by 1 base and 4 bases, with 13 bases remaining between them. Here the CDR3 DNA reads TGTGCCAGTAGTATAGGGGGGGTAGCGGTCACCGGGGAGCTGTTTTTT. It translates to CASSIGGVAVTGELFF. Together with reference TRBV19 and TRBJ2-2, the CDR3 gives the full variable domain: DGGITQSPKYLFRKEGQNVTLSCEQNLNHDAMYWYRQDPGQGLRLIYYSQIVNDFQKGDIAEGYSVSREKKESFPLTVTSAQKNPTAFYLCASSIGGVAVTGELFFGEGSRLTVL.

This clone was seen once. This sequence joins TRBV5-1 and TRBJ2-6, with D perhaps matching TRBD2 (6 bases). The CDR3 loop spans 15 amino acids. V gave up 6 bases and J gave up 0 bases, with 10 bases separating them. Germline assignment: CDR1 SGHRS and CDR2 YFSETQ. The CDR3 DNA reads TGCGCCAGCACGGAGGGACCCTCTGGGGCCAACGTCCTGACTTTC. Translating gives CASTEGPSGANVLTF. The variable domain in full, with the rest retrieved from reference TRBV5-1 and TRBJ2-6, is KAGVTQTPRYLIKTRGQQVTLSCSPISGHRSVSWYQQTPGQGLQFLFEYFSETQRNKGNFPGRFSGRQFSNSRSEMNVSTLELGDSALYLCASTEGPSGANVLTFGAGSRLTVL.

This chain joins TRBV6-6 and TRBJ2-7; 8 bases fit TRBD1. Germline V CDR1 and CDR2: MNHNY, SVGAGI (reference sequence). This CDR3 region has 13 residues. V trimming: 6 bases; J trimming: 7 bases; junction bases outside the gene matches: 8. The CDR3 nucleotides are TGTGCCAGCAGCCGCGACAGGGGTCGGGAGCAGTACTTC. It specifies CASSRDRGREQYF.

This clone was counted a few times. The rearrangement joins TRBV7-9 to TRBJ1-2; TRBD1 matches 9 bases. The CDR3 is 16 amino acids. Trimming at V came to 10 bases and at J to 0 bases, leaving 12 bases not matched to a gene. Per the germline V gene, CDR1 is SEHNR and CDR2 is FQNEAQ (reference sequence). Written as DNA, the CDR3 is TGTGCCACCAGGGGGACAGGGTTTCCCCCTAACTATGGCTACACCTTC. Translated, it gives CATRGTGFPPNYGYTF.

V is TRBV19 and J is TRBJ1-2, with D hard to call. V dropped 8 bases and J dropped 4 bases, with 11 bases sitting between them. The germline V gene has CDR1 LNHDA and CDR2 SQIVND (reference sequence). The CDR3 spans 12 residues. CDR3 in DNA: TGTGCCAGTGGCGGGCCGTCCTATGGCTACACCTTC. As protein: CASGGPSYGYTF.

The chain joins TRBV10-3 to TRBJ2-7; the match to TRBD1 covers 11 bases. The CDR3 has 14 residues. Per the germline V gene, CDR1 is ENHRY and CDR2 is SYGVKD. V was pared by 1 base and J by 10 bases, with 6 bases of the junction left unmatched. Here the CDR3 DNA reads TGTGCCATCAGTGAGTTCCCGGGACAGGGGGATCAGTACTTC. Amino acid sequence: CAISEFPGQGDQYF.

This clone has only one observation. CDR3 in DNA: TGTGCCAGAAGCTTTTCTGGGCAGGGGGCGAATCAGCCCCAGCATTTT. This sequence encodes CARSFSGQGANQPQHF. The rearrangement links TRBV7-5 to TRBJ1-5; whether TRBD1, the table's D call, matches the DNA was not checked. TRBV7-5 corresponds to a pseudogene. CDR3 length: 16 amino acids.

The chain has TRBV4-3 and TRBJ1-1; 7 bases match TRBD1. V dropped 0 bases and J dropped 2; count of bases not matched to a gene: 9. This CDR3 is 17 amino acids long. CDR1 is LGHNA and CDR2 is YSLEER in the germline V gene. The CDR3, as DNA: TGCGCCAGCAGCCAAGATCGAGGGAGGGGGCGAAACACTGAAGCTTTCTTT. Translation: CASSQDRGRGRNTEAFF.

V gene TRBV7-8 combines with J gene TRBJ2-5, with TRBD1 matching 9 bases. The trim removed 0 bases at V and 5 bases at J, leaving 4 bases unmatched. Germline V gives CDR1 SGHVS, CDR2 FQNEAQ. The CDR3 is made up of 15 amino acids. The CDR3 sequence: CASSLAGQGSETQYF. CDR3 coding DNA: TGTGCCAGCAGCTTAGCGGGACAGGGAAGCGAGACCCAGTACTTC.

This clone appeared a single time. The chain employs TRBV2 and TRBJ2-1; the match to TRBD2 covers 12 bases. The CDR3 loop spans 14 amino acids. The trim removed 4 bases at V and 8 bases at J, leaving 3 bases unmatched. The germline V gene encodes CDR1 SNHLY and CDR2 FYNNEI. The CDR3 sequence: CASSGLAGVDEQFF. Here the CDR3 DNA reads TGTGCCAGCAGTGGACTAGCGGGAGTCGATGAGCAGTTCTTC.

The J gene is TRBJ2-7, the V gene TRBV9; D is ambiguous. This CDR3 spans 12 amino acids. Germline assignment: CDR1 SGDLS and CDR2 YYNGEE. V was pared by 0 bases and J by 5 bases, with 6 bases between. The CDR3 region is CASSVGENEQYF. CDR3 bases: TGTGCCAGCAGCGTAGGGGAAAACGAGCAGTACTTC. The entire variable domain, with the rest obtained from reference TRBV9 and TRBJ2-7, is as follows: DSGVTQTPKHLITATGQRVTLRCSPRSGDLSVYWYQQSLDQGLQFLIQYYNGEERAKGNILERFSAQQFPDLHSELNLSSLELGDSALYFCASSVGENEQYFGPGTRLTVT.

The CDR3 nucleotides are TGTGCCAGCAGGACCCAGGGGGCGACTGAAGCTTTCTTT. It encodes CASRTQGATEAFF. The V gene is TRBV7-2, the J gene TRBJ1-1; 8 bases fit TRBD1. This CDR3 spans 13 amino acids. In germline, CDR1 is SGHTA, CDR2 FQGNSA. The trim removed 6 bases at V and 5 bases at J, leaving 5 bases unmatched.

The sample holds a few counts of this clone. This chain uses TRBV13 with TRBJ2-5; D might be TRBD2 (5 bases). V lost 5 bases and J 1 base, leaving 17 bases between the germline ends. The germline CDR1 and CDR2 sequences are PRHDT and FYEKMQ (reference sequence). CDR3 length: 16 amino acids. The CDR3 nucleotides read TGTGCCAGCAGCCCCTCGCCAGCGGCAACCCAAGAGACCCAGTACTTC. Translated: CASSPSPAATQETQYF. Using reference TRBV13 and TRBJ2-5 for the parts outside the CDR3, the full variable domain is AAGVIQSPRHLIKEKRETATLKCYPIPRHDTVYWYQQGPGQDPQFLISFYEKMQSDKGSIPDRFSAQQFSDYHSELNMSSLELGDSALYFCASSPSPAATQETQYFGPGTRLLVL.

The rearrangement joins TRBV7-9 to TRBJ2-3; 8 nucleotides line up with TRBD2. The junction had 7 bases not matched to a gene; V was cut back by 1 base and J by 4 bases. This CDR3 region has 16 residues. Germline-derived CDR1 and CDR2 are SEHNR and FQNEAQ (reference sequence). The CDR3 loop is CASSLGRWRGADTQYF. In DNA, the CDR3 is TGTGCCAGCAGCTTAGGGCGCTGGCGGGGGGCAGATACGCAGTATTTT.

The rearrangement links TRBV13 to TRBJ2-3; the D gene is possibly TRBD2 (6 bases). The germline gives CDR1 PRHDT, CDR2 FYEKMQ (reference sequence). The CDR3 runs to 17 residues. Between the trimmed V and J ends, which lost 5 bases and 1 base, there was a span of 19 bases. CDR3 sequence (DNA): TGTGCCAGCAGCGAGTCGTCGCGGAGGGCCGGCACAGATACGCAGTATTTT. Residues: CASSESSRRAGTDTQYF.

The CDR3 protein is CASSEIGLAGADTQYF. The CDR3 DNA follows: TGTGCCAGCAGTGAAATAGGACTAGCGGGAGCAGATACGCAGTATTTT. The genes are TRBV6-4 and TRBJ2-3; TRBD2 agrees at 13 bases. The germline V gene encodes CDR1 MRHNA and CDR2 SNTAGT. V trimming: 3 bases; J trimming: 4 bases; junction bases outside the gene matches: 4. This CDR3 region has 16 residues.

The chain joins TRBV19 to TRBJ2-1; 8 nucleotides agree with TRBD1. The CDR3 sequence is 14 residues long. Germline V gene lookup returns CDR1 LNHDA and CDR2 SQIVND (reference sequence). V gave up 7 bases and J gave up 5 bases; unmatched junction bases: 7. Here the CDR3 reads CASIRGQAHNEQFF. Here the CDR3 DNA reads TGTGCCAGTATTCGGGGACAGGCGCACAATGAGCAGTTCTTC. Combining the CDR3 with reference TRBV19 and TRBJ2-1 gives the whole variable domain DGGITQSPKYLFRKEGQNVTLSCEQNLNHDAMYWYRQDPGQGLRLIYYSQIVNDFQKGDIAEGYSVSREKKESFPLTVTSAQKNPTAFYLCASIRGQAHNEQFFGPGTRLTVL.

The chain couples TRBV6-5 to TRBJ2-1, with TRBD1 matching 10 bases. The germline CDR1 and CDR2 sequences are MNHEY and SVGAGI. J gave up 5 bases and V 6 bases, and 7 bases lay outside the gene matches. The CDR3 sequence is 15 residues long. The CDR3 protein is CASRIDRGLNNEQFF. In DNA, the CDR3 is TGTGCCAGCAGGATAGACAGGGGGCTCAACAATGAGCAGTTCTTC.